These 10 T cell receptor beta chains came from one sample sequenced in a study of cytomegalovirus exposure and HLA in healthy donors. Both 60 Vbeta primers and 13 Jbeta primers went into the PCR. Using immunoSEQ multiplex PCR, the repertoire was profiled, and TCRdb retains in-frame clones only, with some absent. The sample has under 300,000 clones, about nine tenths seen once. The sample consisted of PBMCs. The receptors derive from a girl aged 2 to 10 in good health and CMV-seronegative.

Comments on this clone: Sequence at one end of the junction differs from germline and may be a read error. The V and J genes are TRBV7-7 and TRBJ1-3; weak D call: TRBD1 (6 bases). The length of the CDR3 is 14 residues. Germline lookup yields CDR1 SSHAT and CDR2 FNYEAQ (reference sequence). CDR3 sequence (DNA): TGTGCTAGCACCAAAACGATGGGGGCGGACACCATATATTTT. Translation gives CASTKTMGADTIYF.

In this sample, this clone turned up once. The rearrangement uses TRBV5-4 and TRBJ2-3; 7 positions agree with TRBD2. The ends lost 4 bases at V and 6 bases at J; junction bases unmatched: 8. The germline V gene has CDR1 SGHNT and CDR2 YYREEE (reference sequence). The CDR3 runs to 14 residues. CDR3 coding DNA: TGTGCCAGCAGCCAGGGACTATCATCGGATACGCAGTATTTT. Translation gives CASSQGLSSDTQYF.

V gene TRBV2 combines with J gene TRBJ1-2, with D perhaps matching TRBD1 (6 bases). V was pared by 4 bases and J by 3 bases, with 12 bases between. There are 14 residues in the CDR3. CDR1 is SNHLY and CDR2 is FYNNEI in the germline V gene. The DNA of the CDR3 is TGTGCCAGCAGTGTGGAGGACAGAGACTATGGCTACACCTTC. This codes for CASSVEDRDYGYTF.

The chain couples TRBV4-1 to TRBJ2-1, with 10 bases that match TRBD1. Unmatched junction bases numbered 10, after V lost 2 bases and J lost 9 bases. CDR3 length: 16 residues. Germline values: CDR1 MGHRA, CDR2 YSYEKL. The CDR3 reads CASSQLTGGARVEQFF. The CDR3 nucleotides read TGCGCCAGCAGCCAACTGACAGGGGGCGCACGGGTTGAGCAGTTCTTC.

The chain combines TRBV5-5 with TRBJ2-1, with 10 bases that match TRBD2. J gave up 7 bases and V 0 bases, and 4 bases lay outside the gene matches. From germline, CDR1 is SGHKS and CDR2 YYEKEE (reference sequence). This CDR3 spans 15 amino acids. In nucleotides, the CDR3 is TGTGCCAGCAGCTTGGTAGCGGGAGGAGGTAATGAGCAGTTCTTC. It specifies CASSLVAGGGNEQFF.

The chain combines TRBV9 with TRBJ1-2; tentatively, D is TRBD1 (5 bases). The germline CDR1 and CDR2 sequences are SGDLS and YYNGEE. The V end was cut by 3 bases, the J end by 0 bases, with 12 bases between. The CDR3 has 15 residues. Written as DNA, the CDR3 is TGTGCCAGCAGCGACCGGGACTTAGCTAACTATGGCTACACCTTC. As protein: CASSDRDLANYGYTF.

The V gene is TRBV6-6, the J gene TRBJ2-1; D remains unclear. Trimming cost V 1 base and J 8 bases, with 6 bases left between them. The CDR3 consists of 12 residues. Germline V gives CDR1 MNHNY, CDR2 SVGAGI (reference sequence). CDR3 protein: CASSYFSDEQFF. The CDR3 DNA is TGTGCCAGCAGTTACTTCTCGGATGAGCAGTTCTTC.

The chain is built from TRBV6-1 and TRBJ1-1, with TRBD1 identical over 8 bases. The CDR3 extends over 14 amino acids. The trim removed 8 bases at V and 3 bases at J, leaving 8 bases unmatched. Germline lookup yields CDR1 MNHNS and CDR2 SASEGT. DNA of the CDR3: TGTGCCAGCGCCTTCAGGGGGCGATACACTGAAGCTTTCTTT. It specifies CASAFRGRYTEAFF.

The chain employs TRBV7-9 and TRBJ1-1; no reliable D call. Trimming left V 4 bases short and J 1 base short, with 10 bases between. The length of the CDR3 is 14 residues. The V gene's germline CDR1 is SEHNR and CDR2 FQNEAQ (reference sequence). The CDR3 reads CASSSPMRNTEAFF. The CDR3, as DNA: TGTGCCAGCAGCTCCCCGATGAGGAACACTGAAGCTTTCTTT.

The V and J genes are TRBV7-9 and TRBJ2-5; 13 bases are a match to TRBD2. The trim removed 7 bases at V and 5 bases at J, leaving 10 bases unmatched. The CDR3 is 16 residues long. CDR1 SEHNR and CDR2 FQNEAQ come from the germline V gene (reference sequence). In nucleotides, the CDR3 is TGTGCCAGCATCCTAGGACTAGCGGGAGCGGAGGAGACCCAGTACTTC. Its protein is CASILGLAGAEETQYF.